The clone carrying this T cell receptor beta chain qualifies as medium-sized (0.01 to 0.1%). Its specificity is not known. This sample stems from a study of sequential checkpoint blockade in melanoma. Across the study: About two dozen patients had tumor biopsies before treatment and at week 13. Study-wide results and limits: Patients with week-13 increases in T-cell fraction and clonality benefited about 30 times more often. Response in arm A was associated with pretreatment TIL clonality.

Clones were sequenced by immunoSEQ multiplex PCR, and TCRdb holds only the in-frame ones, with some missing. The data contain approximately 2,900 clones, less than 20% of them singletons. The V gene end was trimmed by 0 bases and the J gene end by 0 bases; junction bases not matched to a gene: 9. CDR1 is LGHNA and CDR2 is YNFKEQ in the germline V gene. This CDR3 contains 21 residues. Treatment meaning: randomized to nivolumab then ipilimumab (arm A) or the reverse (arm B). The V and J genes are TRBV4-2 and TRBJ2-6; 12 bases match TRBD2. This receptor was obtained from a human donor with melanoma. This specimen was tumor tissue (inferred from file names), taken from a patient given nivolumab and ipilimumab in sequence. In DNA, the CDR3 is TGTGCCAGCAGCCAAGATGGTATCCGACTAGCGGGGGCCTCTGGGGCCAACGTCCTGACTTTC. Protein sequence: CASSQDGIRLAGASGANVLTF.